This T cell receptor (beta chain) was sequenced during a study of shared clonotypes between healthy human individuals. Across the study: The donor group consisted of two women and a few men, aged 18 to 49. Study-level results: Represented genetic and exposure-history diversity was restricted by having few donors.

With 6 bases removed from V and 8 bases from J, the gap between germline ends came to 18 bases. Germline V gene lookup returns CDR1 SGHRS and CDR2 YFSETQ. This CDR3 contains 14 residues. Investigators spread the genomic DNA of each subset evenly over several immunoSEQ plates. The table came from immunoSEQ multiplex PCR; TCRdb's copy has only in-frame clones and leaves some out. The repertoire has about 500,000 clones, roughly three quarters of them found once; the top ten carry approximately 12%. For this clone: Its matching antigen is unknown. A read error is possible here, since a much larger clone lies one base away. The sample has other DNA sequences that encode this CDR3 too.

Unsorted samples relied on 80 million to 90 million PBMCs, which served as the source of genomic DNA. Specimen: PBMCs. This sequence joins TRBV5-1 and TRBJ2-1, with a tentative D call TRBD2 (5 bases). The origin of this receptor is a middle-aged woman in good health. Some clones in this sample may be carry-over from other donors' samples. The CDR3 DNA follows: TGCGCCAGCACCTCGGGATCCCCTGGTCATGAGCAGTTCTTC. Residues: CASTSGSPGHEQFF.